This T cell receptor beta chain was sequenced for a study of cytomegalovirus exposure and HLA in healthy donors. Primers included in the PCR were 60 Vbeta and 13 Jbeta primers. Assay used: immunoSEQ multiplex PCR; TCRdb lists only in-frame clones, some missing. Here the sample spans under 90,000 clones, more than 70% being singletons. Germline CDR1 and CDR2: SGDLS and YYNGEE. V lost 3 bases, J lost 0 bases, and 7 bases lay in between. CDR3 length equals 14 residues. The clonotype was recovered from a man in his forties in good health and CMV-seronegative. The chain recombines TRBV9 with TRBJ1-5; D unclear. The sequencing sample was made of PBMCs. CDR3 DNA: TGTGCCAGCAGCGGGGGAGATAGCAATCAGCCCCAGCATTTT. This sequence encodes CASSGGDSNQPQHF.